The sequence of this TCR beta chain was determined in a study of blood T cells in healthy people across ages. This clonotype occurred a few times. Its antigen remains unknown. Overall study results and limits: Diversity was estimated from one million T cells, and these estimates were considered underestimates. Among T cells, TCR beta diversity per million cells dropped roughly linearly as age rose.

The CDR3 runs 15 residues. V shed 1 base and J 2 bases; nucleotides not matched to a gene: 3. Germline V CDR1 and CDR2: SGHVS, FQNEAQ. Every donor gave around 10 milliliters of peripheral blood. Primed by a sample-barcoded 5' primer and a J-beta primer mix, a second PCR proceeded for 7 to 11 cycles. A template-switch adaptor with 12 random nucleotides tagged each cDNA molecule. TCRdb re-derived calls from the 5' RACE reads in MiXCR, one entry per CDR3 protein. This table holds 1.5 million to 2 million distinct CDR3 sequences, just under 50% found once. The clonotype comes from a woman aged 40-49 years in good health. The sequenced sample was blood. The rearrangement uses TRBV7-8 and TRBJ2-7; TRBD1 matches at 9 bases. The CDR3 nucleotides are TGTGCCAGCAGCTTAGATCGGACAGGGGCCTACGAGCAGTACTTC. It codes for CASSLDRTGAYEQYF.